A selection of T cell receptor beta chains follows, all from one sample in a study of OX40 agonist ivuxolimab in advanced cancers. This table comes from immunoSEQ multiplex PCR, and its TCRdb copy is limited to in-frame clones, with some not included. The repertoire holds around 50,000 clones, with about 88% as singletons. The starting material was CD4+ or CD8+ T cells sorted from blood, obtained in a trial of the OX40 agonist ivuxolimab. These receptor sequences come from an adult with an advanced solid tumor such as melanoma, head and neck, liver or kidney cancer. CDR3s include the opening cysteine and the closing phenylalanine or tryptophan. The D gene is left open where the match is weak. Clone sizes are given selectively: once, few, many, or a class where the clone is expanded.

clone size: few
D gene: .
J gene: TRBJ2-1
V gene: TRBV7-2
CDR3 DNA: TGTGCCAGCAGCCCCCTGGGAGCGGGCTGGGACAATGAGCAGTTCTTC
CDR3 protein: CASSPLGAGWDNEQFF

clone size: .
D gene: .
J gene: TRBJ2-1
V gene: TRBV30
CDR3 DNA: TGTGCGGGGGCCATTACCCACAATGAGCAGTTCTTC
CDR3 protein: CAGAITHNEQFF

clone size: .
D gene: TRBD2
J gene: TRBJ2-3
V gene: TRBV27
CDR3 DNA: TGTGCCAGCAGTTTGAGCGGGGAGAGACACACAGATACGCAGTATTTT
CDR3 protein: CASSLSGERHTDTQYF

clone size: .
D gene: TRBD2
J gene: TRBJ2-2
V gene: TRBV7-2
CDR3 DNA: TGTGCCAGCAGTCCACGACTAGCTGGGACGGGGGAGCTGTTTTTT
CDR3 protein: CASSPRLAGTGELFF

clone size: .
D gene: .
J gene: TRBJ2-7
V gene: TRBV28
CDR3 DNA: TGTGCCAGCACCTTCGGGGGACGACAAGAATACGAGCAGTACTTC
CDR3 protein: CASTFGGRQEYEQYF

clone size: few
D gene: .
J gene: TRBJ1-1
V gene: TRBV19
CDR3 DNA: TGTGCCAGTAGTATGGGGGGGAACACTGAAGCTTTCTTT
CDR3 protein: CASSMGGNTEAFF

clone size: .
D gene: TRBD2
J gene: TRBJ2-7
V gene: TRBV5-1
CDR3 DNA: TGCGCCAGCAGCTTGGAACTAGCGTACGAGCAGTACTTC
CDR3 protein: CASSLELAYEQYF

clone size: .
D gene: .
J gene: TRBJ2-2
V gene: TRBV5-6
CDR3 DNA: TGTGCCAGCAGCCCAGAGGAGGGGGCGAACACCGGGGAGCTGTTTTTT
CDR3 protein: CASSPEEGANTGELFF

clone size: .
D gene: .
J gene: TRBJ1-2
V gene: TRBV4-1
CDR3 DNA: TGCGCCAGCAGCCAAGTATCTATGCATCCTGCTAACTATGGCTACACCTTC
CDR3 protein: CASSQVSMHPANYGYTF

clone size: once
D gene: .
J gene: TRBJ2-1
V gene: TRBV11-2
CDR3 DNA: TGTGCCAGCAGCTTGGTATCCGCGGGACATGAGCAGTTCTTC
CDR3 protein: CASSLVSAGHEQFF

clone size: .
D gene: TRBD1
J gene: TRBJ2-5
V gene: TRBV11-2
CDR3 DNA: TGTGCCAGCAGCCTGACAGGGGCAGAGACCCAGTACTTC
CDR3 protein: CASSLTGAETQYF

clone size: .
D gene: .
J gene: TRBJ1-2
V gene: TRBV19
CDR3 DNA: TGTGCCAGTAGTATCGTGTCCGGGGCCCTTAACTATGGCTACACCTTC
CDR3 protein: CASSIVSGALNYGYTF

clone size: .
D gene: .
J gene: TRBJ2-1
V gene: TRBV27
CDR3 DNA: TGTGCCAGCAGTTTTGCGGACGACAATGAGCAGTTCTTC
CDR3 protein: CASSFADDNEQFF

clone size: .
D gene: .
J gene: TRBJ1-5
V gene: TRBV19
CDR3 DNA: TGTGCCAGTACCCTGAAAGAAGACAATCAGCCCCAGCATTTT
CDR3 protein: CASTLKEDNQPQHF

clone size: once
D gene: .
J gene: TRBJ2-1
V gene: TRBV7-9
CDR3 DNA: TGTGCCAGCAGCCCGGCCCGTGGGCGGGTCTACAATGAGCAGTTCTTC
CDR3 protein: CASSPARGRVYNEQFF

clone size: .
D gene: .
J gene: TRBJ2-2
V gene: TRBV7-8
CDR3 DNA: TGTGCCAGCAGCTTCAAGGACTGGCACACCGGGGAGCTGTTTTTT
CDR3 protein: CASSFKDWHTGELFF

clone size: .
D gene: .
J gene: TRBJ2-1
V gene: TRBV7-9
CDR3 DNA: TGTGCCAGCAGAACAGCGGCTACCTTTCCTGACAATGAGCAGTTCTTC
CDR3 protein: CASRTAATFPDNEQFF

clone size: .
D gene: .
J gene: TRBJ1-2
V gene: TRBV27
CDR3 DNA: TGTGCCAGCAGTCCCATCGCTAGTAACTATGGCTACACCTTC
CDR3 protein: CASSPIASNYGYTF

clone size: .
D gene: TRBD2
J gene: TRBJ2-1
V gene: TRBV5-1
CDR3 DNA: TGCGCCAGCAGCTTCACGGGAGGGCCCTCCTACAATGAGCAGTTCTTC
CDR3 protein: CASSFTGGPSYNEQFF

clone size: .
D gene: .
J gene: TRBJ2-1
V gene: TRBV5-4
CDR3 DNA: TGTGCCAGCAGCTTTAAAGATCTAGATTCCAATGAGCAGTTCTTC
CDR3 protein: CASSFKDLDSNEQFF

clone size: .
D gene: .
J gene: TRBJ2-5
V gene: TRBV29-1
CDR3 DNA: TGCAGCGTCCGAGAGGGGTCAAGGGAGACCCAGTACTTC
CDR3 protein: CSVREGSRETQYF

clone size: .
D gene: TRBD1
J gene: TRBJ1-2
V gene: TRBV7-9
CDR3 DNA: TGTGCCAGCAGCTCGACAGGGGGCGAAATGGATGGCTACACCTTC
CDR3 protein: CASSSTGGEMDGYTF

clone size: .
D gene: .
J gene: TRBJ1-1
V gene: TRBV20-1
CDR3 DNA: TGCAGTGCCCCACGGCTTTTTGAAGCTTTCTTT
CDR3 protein: CSAPRLFEAFF

clone size: once
D gene: TRBD1
J gene: TRBJ1-2
V gene: TRBV13
CDR3 DNA: TGTGCCAGCAGCTTAGGCAGTACCACCGGGACAGGGATCGGTGGCTACACCTTC
CDR3 protein: CASSLGSTTGTGIGGYTF

clone size: .
D gene: TRBD1
J gene: TRBJ1-2
V gene: TRBV9
CDR3 DNA: TGTGCCAGCAGCGTAGGGCAGGGGGATGGCTACACCTTC
CDR3 protein: CASSVGQGDGYTF

clone size: .
D gene: TRBD2
J gene: TRBJ2-1
V gene: TRBV9
CDR3 DNA: TGTGCCAGCAGCTCAGGTGGACTAGCGGGAGGCGATGAGCAGTTCTTC
CDR3 protein: CASSSGGLAGGDEQFF

clone size: once
D gene: .
J gene: TRBJ2-3
V gene: TRBV5-4
CDR3 DNA: TGTGCCAGCAGCCCTTGGGAGCGGCCCTTCCCAGATACGCAGTATTTT
CDR3 protein: CASSPWERPFPDTQYF

clone size: .
D gene: TRBD1
J gene: TRBJ2-7
V gene: TRBV30
CDR3 DNA: TGTGCCTGGAGCCACCCCCGGACAGGGGTCGAGCAGTACTTC
CDR3 protein: CAWSHPRTGVEQYF

clone size: .
D gene: TRBD2
J gene: TRBJ2-3
V gene: TRBV4-1
CDR3 DNA: TGCGCCAGCAGCCCCGGGGGAGCGGGACGATATTTT
CDR3 protein: CASSPGGAGRYF

clone size: .
D gene: TRBD2
J gene: TRBJ2-1
V gene: TRBV29-1
CDR3 DNA: TGCAGCGTTGCGCAGGGGGTACTAGCGGGAGAGGGGTTCTTC
CDR3 protein: CSVAQGVLAGEGFF

clone size: .
D gene: TRBD2
J gene: TRBJ2-7
V gene: TRBV11-2
CDR3 DNA: TGTGCCAGCAGCTTAGCCCCGACTAGCGGATTCTCCTACGAGCAGTACTTC
CDR3 protein: CASSLAPTSGFSYEQYF

clone size: .
D gene: .
J gene: TRBJ2-7
V gene: TRBV25-1
CDR3 DNA: TGTGCCAGCATCCCCCCAGGGCCCCCCTACGAGCAGTACTTC
CDR3 protein: CASIPPGPPYEQYF

clone size: .
D gene: .
J gene: TRBJ2-5
V gene: TRBV7-9
CDR3 DNA: TGTGCCAGCAGCCCCCGAGTACTGGTAGGGGAGACCCAGTACTTC
CDR3 protein: CASSPRVLVGETQYF

clone size: .
D gene: TRBD2
J gene: TRBJ2-1
V gene: TRBV27
CDR3 DNA: TGTGCCAGCAGTTCCCTGTTTATTAGCGGGAGGCATAATGAGCAGTTCTTC
CDR3 protein: CASSSLFISGRHNEQFF

clone size: .
D gene: TRBD1
J gene: TRBJ1-2
V gene: TRBV6-1
CDR3 DNA: TGTGCCAGCAGTGAAGCGTTGGAGGGGGGACAGGGGATTTTC
CDR3 protein: CASSEALEGGQGIF

clone size: .
D gene: .
J gene: TRBJ1-2
V gene: TRBV7-9
CDR3 DNA: TGTGCCAGCAGCTTAGTTCTCTCTAGCTATGGCTACACCTTC
CDR3 protein: CASSLVLSSYGYTF

clone size: once
D gene: TRBD2
J gene: TRBJ2-5
V gene: TRBV11-2
CDR3 DNA: TGTGCCAGCAGTTCTACGGGACTAGCGGGAGCCCAGTACTTC
CDR3 protein: CASSSTGLAGAQYF

clone size: .
D gene: .
J gene: TRBJ2-1
V gene: TRBV4-3
CDR3 DNA: TGCGCCAGCAGCCCCCACACTATATACAATGAGCAGTTCTTC
CDR3 protein: CASSPHTIYNEQFF

clone size: .
D gene: .
J gene: TRBJ1-6
V gene: TRBV7-9
CDR3 DNA: TGTGCCGCGGGGTTGGGGAATTCACCCCTCCACTTT
CDR3 protein: CAAGLGNSPLHF

clone size: .
D gene: TRBD1
J gene: TRBJ1-1
V gene: TRBV9
CDR3 DNA: TGTGCCAGCAGCCAGGGGGGGAACACTGAAGCTTTCTTT
CDR3 protein: CASSQGGNTEAFF

clone size: .
D gene: .
J gene: TRBJ2-1
V gene: TRBV7-8
CDR3 DNA: TGTGCCAGCAGCTTGGGGGTCGGGGCTGTTGAGCAGTTCTTC
CDR3 protein: CASSLGVGAVEQFF

clone size: .
D gene: .
J gene: TRBJ1-1
V gene: TRBV9
CDR3 DNA: TGTGCCAGCAGCATGACGGAGGGGACTGAAGCTTTCTTT
CDR3 protein: CASSMTEGTEAFF

clone size: .
D gene: TRBD1
J gene: TRBJ1-4
V gene: TRBV14
CDR3 DNA: TGTGCCAGCAGCCAGGTGGACAGGGCGAAACTGTTTTTT
CDR3 protein: CASSQVDRAKLFF

clone size: .
D gene: .
J gene: TRBJ1-1
V gene: TRBV4-1
CDR3 DNA: TGCGCCAGCAGCCAAGATGGTTATGAGACTGAAGCTTTCTTT
CDR3 protein: CASSQDGYETEAFF

clone size: .
D gene: .
J gene: TRBJ2-1
V gene: TRBV19
CDR3 DNA: TGTGCCAGTAGTATCTTTTTCGGGAGTGGCAATGAGCAGTTCTTC
CDR3 protein: CASSIFFGSGNEQFF

clone size: .
D gene: .
J gene: TRBJ1-5
V gene: TRBV28
CDR3 DNA: TGTGCCAGCGAGGACAGCCTCAATCAGCCCCAGCATTTT
CDR3 protein: CASEDSLNQPQHF

clone size: .
D gene: .
J gene: TRBJ1-5
V gene: TRBV21-1
CDR3 DNA: TGTGCCAGCAGCAATGGGGGTAGGAGGGGCAGAGGCCAGCCCCAGCATTTT
CDR3 protein: CASSNGGRRGRGQPQHF

clone size: .
D gene: TRBD2
J gene: TRBJ2-1
V gene: TRBV7-2
CDR3 DNA: TGTGCCAGCAGCCCTATGGGGGGGGATTTGAGTAGTGAGCAGTTCTTC
CDR3 protein: CASSPMGGDLSSEQFF

clone size: .
D gene: .
J gene: TRBJ1-2
V gene: TRBV30
CDR3 DNA: TGTGCCTCCCTTTCGGCAGGACGGCGATATGGCTACACCTTC
CDR3 protein: CASLSAGRRYGYTF

clone size: .
D gene: TRBD2
J gene: TRBJ2-1
V gene: TRBV7-3
CDR3 DNA: TGTGCCAGCAGCTCTACGGGACTAGCAGGTAATGAGCAGTTCTTC
CDR3 protein: CASSSTGLAGNEQFF

clone size: .
D gene: .
J gene: TRBJ2-1
V gene: TRBV12-5
CDR3 DNA: TGTGCTAGTGGTTTGGGAGCGGCCGTTAGCAATGAGCAGTTCTTC
CDR3 protein: CASGLGAAVSNEQFF

clone size: .
D gene: .
J gene: TRBJ1-5
V gene: TRBV7-6
CDR3 DNA: TGTGCCAGCAGCTTGGGGCGCAATCAGCCCCAGCATTTT
CDR3 protein: CASSLGRNQPQHF